This TCR beta chain was identified during a study of blood T cells in healthy people across ages. They isolated at least 6 million PBMCs from each sample. Together with a sample-barcoded 5' primer, a J-beta primer mix was included in a second PCR lasting about 6 to 11 cycles. MiXCR, run by TCRdb on the 5' RACE reads, gives a single entry per CDR3 protein. The sample lists 1.5 million to 2 million distinct CDR3 sequences, about 39% occurring once. The germline CDR1 and CDR2 sequences are MNHEY and SVGAGI. The CDR3 is made up of 16 amino acids. Trimming stripped 0 bases from V and 4 bases from J, with 15 bases between.

Specimen: blood. The chain is built from TRBV6-5 and TRBJ1-2; tentatively, D is TRBD1 (6 bases). The clonotype originates from a human donor in good health. CDR3 sequence: CASSYSTGRGIYGYTF. As DNA, the CDR3 is TGTGCCAGCAGTTACTCGACGGGCAGGGGCATCTATGGCTACACCTTC.